Listed below are T cell receptor beta chains from one sample, sequenced in a study of STAT5B mutations in CD4+ large granular lymphocyte leukemia. Some clones are missing from TCRdb's copy, which holds only in-frame ones; the method was immunoSEQ multiplex PCR. The profile shows approximately 27,000 clones, 80% to 85% of them singletons. Sequenced sample: CD4+ T cells from blood buffy coats. These receptors were collected from a human donor in good health. Both conserved end residues are part of each CDR3. D genes are given only for firm matches. A row's size may be missing; if present it is once, few, many or a size class.

v_call: TRBV2; j_call: TRBJ1-2; d_call: NA; clone_size: few; cdr3_aa: CASTQGANYGYTF; cdr3_nt: TGTGCCAGCACTCAAGGGGCTAACTATGGCTACACCTTC
v_call: TRBV19; j_call: TRBJ2-1; d_call: NA; clone_size: NA; cdr3_aa: CASSAPSGEQFF; cdr3_nt: TGTGCCAGTAGTGCCCCTTCGGGTGAGCAGTTCTTC
v_call: TRBV4-3; j_call: TRBJ2-7; d_call: NA; clone_size: NA; cdr3_aa: CASSREVGVYEQYF; cdr3_nt: TGCGCCAGCAGCCGAGAGGTTGGGGTATACGAGCAGTACTTC
v_call: TRBV11-2; j_call: TRBJ2-1; d_call: TRBD2; clone_size: NA; cdr3_aa: CASSPRLAEGVEQFF; cdr3_nt: TGTGCCAGCAGCCCTAGACTAGCGGAAGGAGTTGAGCAGTTCTTC
v_call: TRBV19; j_call: TRBJ1-4; d_call: TRBD1; clone_size: NA; cdr3_aa: CASSTGTDHEKLFF; cdr3_nt: TGTGCCAGTAGTACCGGGACAGACCATGAAAAACTGTTTTTT
v_call: TRBV10-3; j_call: TRBJ2-7; d_call: NA; clone_size: NA; cdr3_aa: CAISGVGSSYEQYF; cdr3_nt: TGTGCCATCAGTGGGGTCGGGAGTTCCTACGAGCAGTACTTC
v_call: TRBV2; j_call: TRBJ2-1; d_call: NA; clone_size: NA; cdr3_aa: CASIRDESYNEQFF; cdr3_nt: TGTGCCAGCATTCGAGACGAATCTTACAATGAGCAGTTCTTC
v_call: TRBV6-1; j_call: TRBJ2-2; d_call: TRBD2; clone_size: once; cdr3_aa: CASSGLAGAHTGELFF; cdr3_nt: TGTGCCAGCAGTGGACTAGCGGGAGCACACACCGGGGAGCTGTTTTTT
v_call: TRBV7-2; j_call: TRBJ2-7; d_call: TRBD1; clone_size: once; cdr3_aa: CASSLDRGAYEQYF; cdr3_nt: TGTGCCAGCAGCTTAGACAGGGGTGCTTACGAGCAGTACTTC
v_call: TRBV5-1; j_call: TRBJ2-5; d_call: TRBD1; clone_size: NA; cdr3_aa: CASRPTGGAQTQYF; cdr3_nt: TGCGCCAGCAGACCGACAGGGGGCGCCCAGACCCAGTACTTC
v_call: TRBV5-1; j_call: TRBJ1-2; d_call: NA; clone_size: NA; cdr3_aa: CASSLDPVAGGYTF; cdr3_nt: TGCGCCAGCAGCTTGGATCCAGTCGCCGGGGGCTACACCTTC
v_call: TRBV6-5; j_call: TRBJ1-2; d_call: NA; clone_size: NA; cdr3_aa: CASSYSSKVGPYGYTF; cdr3_nt: TGTGCCAGCAGTTACTCGAGCAAGGTGGGACCCTATGGCTACACCTTC
v_call: TRBV6-5; j_call: TRBJ1-1; d_call: NA; clone_size: NA; cdr3_aa: CASSPGTRNTEAFF; cdr3_nt: TGTGCCAGCAGTCCGGGGACTCGGAACACTGAAGCTTTCTTT
v_call: TRBV28; j_call: TRBJ2-5; d_call: NA; clone_size: NA; cdr3_aa: CASSTISGLEFETQYF; cdr3_nt: TGTGCCAGCAGTACGATCTCGGGACTGGAGTTTGAGACCCAGTACTTC
v_call: TRBV15; j_call: TRBJ1-2; d_call: NA; clone_size: NA; cdr3_aa: CATSRDQTGELGYTF; cdr3_nt: TGTGCCACCAGCAGAGATCAAACTGGGGAGCTGGGCTACACCTTC
v_call: TRBV29-1; j_call: TRBJ2-7; d_call: TRBD2; clone_size: NA; cdr3_aa: CSILAGRYEQYF; cdr3_nt: TGCAGCATCTTAGCGGGCAGATACGAGCAGTACTTC
v_call: TRBV7-8; j_call: TRBJ2-5; d_call: NA; clone_size: NA; cdr3_aa: CASTSLMQGREKRSQYF; cdr3_nt: TGTGCCAGCACCTCTTTGATGCAGGGAAGGGAGAAGAGATCCCAGTACTTC
v_call: TRBV19; j_call: TRBJ1-1; d_call: NA; clone_size: NA; cdr3_aa: CASSIVPGTRGTEAFF; cdr3_nt: TGTGCCAGTAGTATAGTTCCCGGCACCCGGGGAACTGAAGCTTTCTTT
v_call: TRBV29-1; j_call: TRBJ1-1; d_call: NA; clone_size: few; cdr3_aa: CSVAGDGWGTEAFF; cdr3_nt: TGCAGCGTTGCAGGGGACGGGTGGGGCACTGAAGCTTTCTTT
v_call: TRBV7-2; j_call: TRBJ1-1; d_call: NA; clone_size: NA; cdr3_aa: CASSGVGGRAEAFF; cdr3_nt: TGTGCCAGCAGCGGAGTTGGGGGAAGGGCTGAAGCTTTCTTT
v_call: TRBV2; j_call: TRBJ1-1; d_call: NA; clone_size: NA; cdr3_aa: CASSEGNTEAFF; cdr3_nt: TGTGCCAGCAGTGAAGGGAACACTGAAGCTTTCTTT
v_call: TRBV18; j_call: TRBJ1-5; d_call: NA; clone_size: NA; cdr3_aa: CASSPTEYQPQHF; cdr3_nt: TGTGCCAGCTCACCGACGGAGTATCAGCCCCAGCATTTT
v_call: TRBV7-2; j_call: TRBJ1-2; d_call: NA; clone_size: NA; cdr3_aa: CASSSRTAYGYTF; cdr3_nt: TGTGCCAGCAGCTCACGGACAGCCTATGGCTACACCTTC
v_call: TRBV5-4; j_call: TRBJ1-2; d_call: NA; clone_size: NA; cdr3_aa: CASSLPGSQRVGGYTF; cdr3_nt: TGTGCCAGCAGCTTACCAGGGTCTCAAAGGGTGGGCGGCTACACCTTC